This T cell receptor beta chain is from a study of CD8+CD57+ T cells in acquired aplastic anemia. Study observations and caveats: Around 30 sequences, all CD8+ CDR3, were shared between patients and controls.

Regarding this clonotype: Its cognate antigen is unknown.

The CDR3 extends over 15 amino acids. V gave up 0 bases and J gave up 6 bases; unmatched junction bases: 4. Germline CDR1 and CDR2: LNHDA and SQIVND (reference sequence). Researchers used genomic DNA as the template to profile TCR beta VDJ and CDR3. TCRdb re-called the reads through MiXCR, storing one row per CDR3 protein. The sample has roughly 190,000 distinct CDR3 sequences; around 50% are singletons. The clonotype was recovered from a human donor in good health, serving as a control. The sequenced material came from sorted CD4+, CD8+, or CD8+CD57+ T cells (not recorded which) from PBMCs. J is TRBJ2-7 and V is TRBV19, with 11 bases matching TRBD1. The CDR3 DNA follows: TGTGCCAGTAGTATAGACGGACAGGGGGCCCTCGAGCAGTACTTC. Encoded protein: CASSIDGQGALEQYF.